These T cell receptor beta chains were read from a single sample in a study of blood T cell repertoires in COVID-19. The method was immunoSEQ multiplex PCR; TCRdb's version includes in-frame clones alone and lacks a portion of them. The table includes around 300,000 clones, approximately 90% detected once. Specimen: PBMCs or T cells enriched from blood (not recorded which). The receptor source for this set is a woman aged 50 to 60 who had recovered from COVID-19. The CDR3 runs from the conserved cysteine through the conserved F or W. The D gene is left open where the match is weak.

j_gene	d_gene	v_gene	CDR3aa	CDR3nt
TRBJ2-5	.	TRBV5-4	CASSLVGKETQYF	TGTGCCAGCAGCTTGGTTGGCAAAGAGACCCAGTACTTC
TRBJ1-2	TRBD1	TRBV5-4	CASSLGGQGSYGYTF	TGTGCCAGCAGCTTGGGGGGACAGGGTAGCTATGGCTACACCTTC
TRBJ1-1	TRBD1	TRBV11-2	CASGTGRNTEAFF	TGTGCCAGCGGGACAGGGAGGAACACTGAAGCTTTCTTT
TRBJ2-1	TRBD1	TRBV2	CASSEGTGRYNEQFF	TGTGCCAGCAGTGAGGGGACAGGGAGGTACAATGAGCAGTTCTTC
TRBJ1-6	.	TRBV21-1	CASSKLSPLHF	TGTGCCAGCAGCAAACTTTCACCCCTCCACTTT
TRBJ2-4	.	TRBV4-3	CASSQDRQHPAKNIQYF	TGCGCCAGCAGCCAAGACCGACAACACCCAGCCAAAAACATTCAGTACTTC
TRBJ1-6	TRBD1	TRBV28	CASSFDRVNSPLHF	TGTGCCAGCAGTTTCGACAGGGTTAATTCACCCCTCCACTTT
TRBJ1-2	TRBD1	TRBV28	CASSLVQGAYGYTF	TGTGCCAGCAGTTTAGTACAGGGGGCATATGGCTACACCTTC
TRBJ2-7	.	TRBV18	CASSRSTGEVYEQYF	TGTGCCAGCTCACGGTCAACTGGCGAGGTCTACGAGCAGTACTTC
TRBJ2-7	TRBD2	TRBV3-1/TRBV3-2	CASSLLAGGKAEQYF	TGTGCCAGCAGCCTCCTAGCGGGAGGGAAAGCCGAGCAGTACTTC
TRBJ1-1	.	TRBV6-5	CASSYLGQYEAFF	TGTGCCAGCAGTTACCTCGGACAGTATGAAGCTTTCTTT
TRBJ1-5	TRBD1	TRBV7-9	CASSTGAVNQPQHF	TGTGCCAGCAGCACAGGGGCGGTCAATCAGCCCCAGCATTTT
TRBJ2-5	.	TRBV7-9	CASSLTTGSPYQETQYF	TGTGCCAGCAGCTTAACTACAGGGAGCCCTTACCAAGAGACCCAGTACTTC
TRBJ2-1	.	TRBV9	CASSTGSYNEQFF	TGTGCCAGCAGCACCGGCTCCTACAATGAGCAGTTCTTC
TRBJ2-1	.	TRBV27	CASSLPGAQSRDEQFF	TGTGCCAGCAGTTTACCGGGAGCACAATCTCGCGATGAGCAGTTCTTC
TRBJ2-5	TRBD2	TRBV7-7	CASSLNSGSGVTQYF	TGTGCTAGCAGCTTAAATTCTGGTAGCGGGGTAACCCAGTACTTC